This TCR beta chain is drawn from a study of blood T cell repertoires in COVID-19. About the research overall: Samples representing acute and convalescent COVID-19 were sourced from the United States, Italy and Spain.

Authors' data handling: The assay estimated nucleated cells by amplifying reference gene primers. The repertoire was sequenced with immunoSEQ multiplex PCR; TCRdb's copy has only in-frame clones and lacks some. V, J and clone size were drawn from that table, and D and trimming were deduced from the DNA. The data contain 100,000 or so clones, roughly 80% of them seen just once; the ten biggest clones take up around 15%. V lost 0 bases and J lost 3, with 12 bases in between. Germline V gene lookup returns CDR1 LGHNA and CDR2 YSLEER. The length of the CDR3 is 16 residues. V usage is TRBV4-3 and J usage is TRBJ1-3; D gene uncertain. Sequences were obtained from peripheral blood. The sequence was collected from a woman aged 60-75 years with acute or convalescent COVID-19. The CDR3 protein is CASSQESSGFGNTIYF. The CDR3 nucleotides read TGCGCCAGCAGCCAAGAGTCGTCCGGGTTTGGAAACACCATATATTTT.